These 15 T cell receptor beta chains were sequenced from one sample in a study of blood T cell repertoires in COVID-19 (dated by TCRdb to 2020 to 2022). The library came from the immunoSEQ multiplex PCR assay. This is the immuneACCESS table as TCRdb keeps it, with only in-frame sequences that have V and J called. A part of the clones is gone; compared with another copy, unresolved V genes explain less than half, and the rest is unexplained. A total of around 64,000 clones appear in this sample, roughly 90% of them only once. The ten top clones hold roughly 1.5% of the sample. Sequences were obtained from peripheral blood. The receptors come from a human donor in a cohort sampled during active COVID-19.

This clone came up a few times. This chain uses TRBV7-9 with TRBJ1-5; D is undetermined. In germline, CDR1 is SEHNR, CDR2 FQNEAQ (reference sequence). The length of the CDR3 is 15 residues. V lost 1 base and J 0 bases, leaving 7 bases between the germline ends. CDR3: CASSLGQVSNQPQHF. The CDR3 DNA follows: TGTGCCAGCAGCTTAGGTCAGGTTAGCAATCAGCCCCAGCATTTT.

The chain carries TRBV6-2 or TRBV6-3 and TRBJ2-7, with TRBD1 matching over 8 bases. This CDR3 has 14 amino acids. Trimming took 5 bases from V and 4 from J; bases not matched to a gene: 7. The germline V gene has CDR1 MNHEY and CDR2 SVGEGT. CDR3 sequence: CASSLGQGPYEQYF. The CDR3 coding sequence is TGTGCCAGCAGTCTCGGACAGGGACCTTACGAGCAGTACTTC.

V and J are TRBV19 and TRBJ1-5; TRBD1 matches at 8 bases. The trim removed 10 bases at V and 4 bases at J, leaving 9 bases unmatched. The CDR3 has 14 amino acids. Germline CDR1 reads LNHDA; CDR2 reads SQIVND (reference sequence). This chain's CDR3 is CATTNTGGNQPQHF. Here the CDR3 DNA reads TGTGCCACCACAAACACAGGGGGGAATCAGCCCCAGCATTTT.

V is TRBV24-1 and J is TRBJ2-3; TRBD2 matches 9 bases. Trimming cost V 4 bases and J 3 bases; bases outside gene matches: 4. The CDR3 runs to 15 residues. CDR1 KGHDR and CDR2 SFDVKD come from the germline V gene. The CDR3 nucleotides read TGTGCCACCAGTGAGTTAGCGGGAGTTACAGATACGCAGTATTTT. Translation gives CATSELAGVTDTQYF.

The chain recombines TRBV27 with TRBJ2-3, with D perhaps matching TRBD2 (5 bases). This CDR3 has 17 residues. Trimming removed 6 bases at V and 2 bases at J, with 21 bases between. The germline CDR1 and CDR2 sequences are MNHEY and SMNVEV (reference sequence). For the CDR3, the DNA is TGTGCCAGCAGCCCTTCTGGGTGGCGGGTGAACACAGATACGCAGTATTTT. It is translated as CASSPSGWRVNTDTQYF.

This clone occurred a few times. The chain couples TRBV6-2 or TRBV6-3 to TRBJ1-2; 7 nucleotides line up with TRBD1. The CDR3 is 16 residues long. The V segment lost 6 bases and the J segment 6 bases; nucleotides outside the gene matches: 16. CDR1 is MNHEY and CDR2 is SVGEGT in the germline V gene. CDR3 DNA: TGTGCCAGCAGCCAAACCACGACAGGGTCCGTCCATGGCTACACCTTC. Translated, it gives CASSQTTTGSVHGYTF.

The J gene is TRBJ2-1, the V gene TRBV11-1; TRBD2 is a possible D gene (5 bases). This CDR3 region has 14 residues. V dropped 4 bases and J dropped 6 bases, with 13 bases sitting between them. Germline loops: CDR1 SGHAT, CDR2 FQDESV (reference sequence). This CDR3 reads CASSSVAYRNEQFF. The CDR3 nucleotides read TGTGCCAGCAGCTCGGTAGCGTATCGCAATGAGCAGTTCTTC.

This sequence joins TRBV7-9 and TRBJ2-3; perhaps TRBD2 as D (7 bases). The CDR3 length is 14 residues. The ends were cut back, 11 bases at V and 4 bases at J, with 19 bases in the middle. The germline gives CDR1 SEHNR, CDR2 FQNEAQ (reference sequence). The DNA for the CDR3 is TGTGCCCCTTCCTTCGGGGGGCGCGCAGATACGCAGTATTTT. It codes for CAPSFGGRADTQYF.

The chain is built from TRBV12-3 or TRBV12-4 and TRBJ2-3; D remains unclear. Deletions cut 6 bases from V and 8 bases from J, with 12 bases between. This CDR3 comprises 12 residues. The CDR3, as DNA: TGTGCCAGCAGGCAATCTAGGAGTACGCAGTATTTT. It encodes CASRQSRSTQYF.

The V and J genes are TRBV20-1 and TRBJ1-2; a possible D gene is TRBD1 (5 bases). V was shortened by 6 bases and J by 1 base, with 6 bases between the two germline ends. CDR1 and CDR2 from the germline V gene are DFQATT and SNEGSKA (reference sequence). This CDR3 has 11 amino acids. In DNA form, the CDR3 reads TGCAGTGCACAGGATAACTATGGCTACACCTTC. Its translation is CSAQDNYGYTF.

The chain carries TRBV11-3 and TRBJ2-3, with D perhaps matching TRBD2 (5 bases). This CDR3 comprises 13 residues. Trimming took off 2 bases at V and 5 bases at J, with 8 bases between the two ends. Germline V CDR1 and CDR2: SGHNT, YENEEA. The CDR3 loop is CASSLPAGDTQYF. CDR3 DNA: TGTGCCAGCAGCTTACCGGCGGGAGATACGCAGTATTTT.

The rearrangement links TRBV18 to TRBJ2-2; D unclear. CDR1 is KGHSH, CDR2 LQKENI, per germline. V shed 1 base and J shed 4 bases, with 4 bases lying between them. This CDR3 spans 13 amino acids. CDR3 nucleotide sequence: TGTGCCAGCTCACCACGGAGCACCGGGGAGCTGTTTTTT. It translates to CASSPRSTGELFF. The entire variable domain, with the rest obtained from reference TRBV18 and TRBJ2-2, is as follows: NAGVMQNPRHLVRRRGQEARLRCSPMKGHSHVYWYRQLPEEGLKFMVYLQKENIIDESGMPKERFSAEFPKEGPSILRIQQVVRGDSAAYFCASSPRSTGELFFGEGSRLTVL.

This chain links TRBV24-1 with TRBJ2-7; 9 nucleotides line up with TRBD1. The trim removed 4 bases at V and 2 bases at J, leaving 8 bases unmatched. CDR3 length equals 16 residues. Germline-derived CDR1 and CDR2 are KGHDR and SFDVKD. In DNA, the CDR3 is TGTGCCACCAGTGACCCGGGACAGGGAAGGCCCTACGAGCAGTACTTC. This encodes CATSDPGQGRPYEQYF.

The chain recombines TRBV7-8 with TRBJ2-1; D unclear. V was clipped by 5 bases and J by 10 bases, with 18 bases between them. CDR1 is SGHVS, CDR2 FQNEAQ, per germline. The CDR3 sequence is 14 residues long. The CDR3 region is CASSISQDAREQFF. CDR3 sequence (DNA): TGTGCCAGCAGCATCAGTCAAGATGCTAGAGAGCAGTTCTTC.

CDR3 DNA: TGTGCCAGCAGTCTGGGCTACACAGATACGCAGTATTTT. Translated, it gives CASSLGYTDTQYF. This chain uses TRBV11-2 with TRBJ2-3; no clear D. The V and J ends lost 6 bases and 2 bases respectively, with 9 bases between them. CDR3 size: 13 residues. Looked up from germline, CDR1 is SGHAT and CDR2 is FQNNGV. The complete variable domain, with remaining parts taken from reference TRBV11-2 and TRBJ2-3, reads EAGVAQSPRYKIIEKRQSVAFWCNPISGHATLYWYQQILGQGPKLLIQFQNNGVVDDSQLPKDRFSAERLKGVDSTLKIQPAKLEDSAVYLCASSLGYTDTQYFGPGTRLTVL.